This T cell receptor beta chain was sequenced for a study of blood T cell repertoires in COVID-19. For the study at large: Whether acute or convalescent, the COVID-19 samples came from the United States, Italy and Spain. The cDNA or gDNA used as material had been derived from T cells, B-cell-depleted T cells, or PBMCs.

CDR1 and CDR2 (germline): KGHSH, LQKENI. The CDR3 length is 16 residues. The V and J ends lost 3 bases and 1 base, in that order; junction bases with no gene match: 6. In the study's own analysis: Amplification with reference gene primers provided the estimates of nucleated cell counts. The assay was immunoSEQ multiplex PCR, and TCRdb's table has in-frame clones only and misses some. V, J and clone size derive from that table, while D and trimming were established from the DNA sequence. This table has 100,000 to 150,000 clones, about nine tenths appearing once. This TCR came from a man aged 50 or older with acute or convalescent COVID-19. The material sequenced was peripheral blood. The chain employs TRBV18 and TRBJ2-1; 7 nucleotides match TRBD2. CDR3 DNA sequence: TGTGCCAGCTCACCGGGGGGGGGATTATCCTACAATGAGCAGTTCTTC. Translation: CASSPGGGLSYNEQFF.